This is a list of T cell receptor beta chains from one sample in a study of T-cell memory formation after mild COVID-19. TCRdb analysed the 5' RACE reads with MiXCR anew, one entry per CDR3 protein. The profile shows hundreds of thousands of distinct CDR3 sequences, around 28% of them singletons. The sample comprised PBMCs or a T cell subset sorted from them (not recorded which). The source of these receptors is an adult woman who had mild COVID-19 (a few samples of this study predate the infection). Cell type and time point are not known. Each CDR3 is given with its conserved first and last residue. A D gene is named only where the DNA matches it firmly. Only part of the rows carry a size: once, few, many, or a class if the clone is expanded.

NA,14,TRBV20-1,TRBJ2-7,NA,TGCAGTGCTAGAGATCGGGTGGGACGCTACGAGCAGTACTTC,CSARDRVGRYEQYF
few,14,TRBV5-1,TRBJ1-2,NA,TGCGCCAGCAGCTCGACGACAGGCAACTATGGCTACACCTTC,CASSSTTGNYGYTF
NA,17,TRBV4-1,TRBJ1-4,NA,TGCGCCAGCAGCCAAGGATGGAGGAAGCAGGCTAATGAAAAACTGTTTTTT,CASSQGWRKQANEKLFF
few,12,TRBV7-2,TRBJ2-1,NA,TGTGCCAGCAGCTCATCGCCGGGGGAGCAGTTCTTC,CASSSSPGEQFF
few,16,TRBV4-1,TRBJ2-3,TRBD2,TGCGCCAGCAGCCCCGGGGGGTCCCCTCGCACAGATACGCAGTATTTT,CASSPGGSPRTDTQYF
few,14,TRBV2,TRBJ2-3,NA,TGTGCCAGCAGACCGGGGGAGGGCACAGATACGCAGTATTTT,CASRPGEGTDTQYF
NA,13,TRBV9,TRBJ2-7,TRBD1,TGTGCCAGCAGCGCACAGGGGTTCAACGAGCAGTACTTC,CASSAQGFNEQYF
few,15,TRBV9,TRBJ1-4,TRBD1,TGTGCCAGCAGCAGCTGGACAGGGGGTAATGAAAAACTGTTTTTT,CASSSWTGGNEKLFF
many,14,TRBV5-1,TRBJ2-3,TRBD2,TGCGCCAGCAGCCTAGGGACTAGCTCAGATACGCAGTATTTT,CASSLGTSSDTQYF
few,13,TRBV7-6,TRBJ2-5,TRBD1,TGTGCCAGCAGCACAACAGGGGGCGAGACCCAGTACTTC,CASSTTGGETQYF
few,16,TRBV5-1,TRBJ1-1,NA,TGCGCCAGCAGCCCCTCAGGGGATAGGGTGGGCACTGAAGCTTTCTTT,CASSPSGDRVGTEAFF
NA,14,TRBV24-1,TRBJ1-1,TRBD1,TGTGCCACCAGTGATAACAGGGGTAACGCTGAAGCTTTCTTT,CATSDNRGNAEAFF
NA,12,TRBV12-3/TRBV12-4,TRBJ1-1,TRBD1,TGTGCCAGCAGTTGGGGGGACAGTCAAGCTTTCTTT,CASSWGDSQAFF
NA,13,TRBV7-7,TRBJ2-5,NA,TGTGCTAGCACTAGGGGACGCCAAGAGACCCAGTACTTC,CASTRGRQETQYF
NA,17,TRBV5-3,TRBJ2-1,TRBD2,TGTGCCAGAAGCTTGGTCTGTGTAGCGGGGGGGAGGAATGAGCAGTTCTTC,CARSLVCVAGGRNEQFF
few,11,TRBV29-1,TRBJ2-1,NA,TGCAGCGTTGGTGAGGACAATGAGCAGTTCTTC,CSVGEDNEQFF
NA,12,TRBV29-1,TRBJ2-3,NA,TGCAGCGTTGTCGGGGTCAGGGATACGCAGTATTTT,CSVVGVRDTQYF
few,14,TRBV6-5,TRBJ2-3,TRBD2,TGTGCCAGCAGGTCTGACCCGGGGGGTCGTACGCAGTATTTT,CASRSDPGGRTQYF
NA,17,TRBV14,TRBJ2-6,TRBD1,TGTGCCAGCAGCCCCGGGACAGTCTTGACTGGGGCCAACGTCCTGACTTTC,CASSPGTVLTGANVLTF
few,17,TRBV30,TRBJ2-3,TRBD2,TGTGCCTGGAGTGTACTTGGCGGGAGACGGGGCACAGATACGCAGTATTTT,CAWSVLGGRRGTDTQYF
NA,17,TRBV28,TRBJ1-1,NA,TGTGCCAGCAGTTCCAAAGGCTTGGGAAGATTGAACACTGAAGCTTTCTTT,CASSSKGLGRLNTEAFF
NA,15,TRBV19,TRBJ2-3,NA,TGTGCCAGTAGACCCTTGGCGGGGAGCACAGATACGCAGTATTTT,CASRPLAGSTDTQYF
few,14,TRBV7-6,TRBJ2-7,NA,TGTGCCAGCAGCTTAGGCAACGGGGGAGGTGAGCAGTACTTC,CASSLGNGGGEQYF
few,15,TRBV24-1,TRBJ2-7,TRBD1,TGTGCCACCAGTGAGGGGACAGGGCGAACCTACGAGCAGTACTTC,CATSEGTGRTYEQYF
few,16,TRBV4-1,TRBJ1-1,NA,TGCGCCAGCAGCCAAGATCCTATACAGGGATGGGCTGAAGCTTTCTTT,CASSQDPIQGWAEAFF
few,14,TRBV5-1,TRBJ1-1,TRBD1,TGCGCCAGCAGCTTTGGACAGGGCGACACTGAAGCTTTCTTT,CASSFGQGDTEAFF
once,16,TRBV3-1,TRBJ2-2,NA,TGTGCCAGCAGCCAAGCCAGGGGTCGAGACACCGGGGAGCTGTTTTTT,CASSQARGRDTGELFF
few,13,TRBV7-8,TRBJ2-7,NA,TGTGCCAGCAGCTTGGAGCGGACCTACGAGCAGTACTTC,CASSLERTYEQYF
few,14,TRBV3-1,TRBJ2-2,NA,TGTGCCAGCAGCCAAGTACCCGGGGCCGGGGAGCTGTTTTTT,CASSQVPGAGELFF
NA,11,TRBV6-2/TRBV6-3,TRBJ2-5,NA,TGTGCCAGCAGTTACCCCGGGACCCAGTACTTC,CASSYPGTQYF
NA,12,TRBV7-9,TRBJ2-7,NA,TGTGCCAGCGGCAGGGATAGGTACGAGCAGTACTTC,CASGRDRYEQYF
NA,16,TRBV7-6,TRBJ2-3,TRBD2,TGTGCCAGCAGCTTAGAGTGGAGCGGGGGGGCAGATACGCAGTATTTT,CASSLEWSGGADTQYF
NA,16,TRBV13,TRBJ2-7,TRBD1,TGTGCCAGCAGCTTAGGCCCGGGGACAGATTCTTACGAGCAGTACTTC,CASSLGPGTDSYEQYF
NA,15,TRBV5-1,TRBJ2-3,NA,TGCGCCAGCAGGACAGGCCCTTTAAGCACAGATACGCAGTATTTT,CASRTGPLSTDTQYF
few,15,TRBV7-6,TRBJ2-7,TRBD1,TGTGCCAGCAGCCTTGGACAGGGGCAGATCTACGAGCAGTACTTC,CASSLGQGQIYEQYF
few,17,TRBV7-9,TRBJ2-1,TRBD2,TGTGCCAGCAGCTTAGTTATTACTAGCGGGAGTTTCGATGAGCAGTTCTTC,CASSLVITSGSFDEQFF
few,16,TRBV5-1,TRBJ2-1,NA,TGCGCCAGCAGCACCAAGAACGGGGGGCCTCGGAATGAGCAGTTCTTC,CASSTKNGGPRNEQFF
NA,14,TRBV12-3/TRBV12-4,TRBJ1-1,TRBD1,TGTGCCAGCAGTTACAGGGGTTTTAACACTGAAGCTTTCTTT,CASSYRGFNTEAFF
NA,14,TRBV19,TRBJ2-5,TRBD2,TGTGCCAGTGGGGATAGCGGGGCTGGAGAGACCCAGTACTTC,CASGDSGAGETQYF
few,17,TRBV12-3/TRBV12-4,TRBJ1-5,TRBD1,TGTGCCAGCAGTTTCCTGGGGTCGGACAGGAGAAGGCAGCCCCAGCATTTT,CASSFLGSDRRRQPQHF
few,16,TRBV2,TRBJ2-1,NA,TGTGCCAGCAGTGAACACTGGGGTCAGATTTACAATGAGCAGTTCTTC,CASSEHWGQIYNEQFF
NA,14,TRBV19,TRBJ2-7,NA,TGTGCCAGTAGTATTAGCTGGTCTGGCTACGAGCAGTACTTC,CASSISWSGYEQYF
NA,13,TRBV29-1,TRBJ1-1,NA,TGCAGCGTTGGCAGTCACACAGACACTGAAGCTTTCTTT,CSVGSHTDTEAFF
NA,15,TRBV5-1,TRBJ1-2,NA,TGCGCCAGCAGGTTGGACGGTGCCCCCCCTTATGGCTACACCTTC,CASRLDGAPPYGYTF
few,16,TRBV5-5,TRBJ2-1,TRBD1,TGTGCCAGCAGCCACAACCGGGACAGGGACTACAATGAGCAGTTCTTC,CASSHNRDRDYNEQFF
many,13,TRBV5-1,TRBJ2-5,NA,TGTGCCAGCAGCTTAGGATATCAAGAGACCCAGTACTTC,CASSLGYQETQYF
NA,14,TRBV15,TRBJ1-1,TRBD1,TGTGCCACCAGCAGAGACCGACAGGGGACTGAAGCTTTCTTT,CATSRDRQGTEAFF
NA,13,TRBV5-1,TRBJ2-6,NA,TGCGCCAGCAGCTTTGGGGAGGTCAACGTCCTGACTTTC,CASSFGEVNVLTF
many,15,TRBV12-3/TRBV12-4,TRBJ2-3,NA,TGTGCCAGCAGTCCCGAAGGGCGGGCCGGAGATACGCAGTATTTT,CASSPEGRAGDTQYF
NA,18,TRBV3-1,TRBJ2-3,TRBD2,TGTGCCAGCAGCCGGCGGACTAGCGGGATAAGCTACACAGATACGCAGTATTTT,CASSRRTSGISYTDTQYF